The clone carrying this T cell receptor beta chain was picked up a small number of times. The data derive from a study of regulatory T cells in long-lasting Graves disease. The time point was: persistent/refractory GD, antithyroid drugs over 5 years with positive TRAb. PBMC RNA was the source of the TCR library. In Xi'an, China, an endocrinology department was the source of patients. Building of the TCR beta libraries involved iRepertoire HTBI primers and Arm-PCR of CDR3 regions. TCRdb reprocessed the multiplex PCR reads with MiXCR, giving one entry per CDR3 protein. The data show around 510,000 distinct CDR3 sequences, with under 25% seen just once and 6.5% to 10% held by the top ten. The sequencing used peripheral blood mononuclear cells (PBMCs), collected when the disease was refractory, from a patient treated with antithyroid drugs. The origin of this receptor is a female donor with Graves disease.

The CDR3 DNA reads as TGTGCCAGCGGCCGCTACAATGAGCAGTTCTTC. It codes for CASGRYNEQFF. The rearrangement uses TRBV7-3 and TRBJ2-1; D is uncertain. This CDR3 has 11 residues. V lost 8 bases and J lost 3, with 5 bases in between. The germline V gene encodes CDR1 SGHTA and CDR2 FQGTGA.